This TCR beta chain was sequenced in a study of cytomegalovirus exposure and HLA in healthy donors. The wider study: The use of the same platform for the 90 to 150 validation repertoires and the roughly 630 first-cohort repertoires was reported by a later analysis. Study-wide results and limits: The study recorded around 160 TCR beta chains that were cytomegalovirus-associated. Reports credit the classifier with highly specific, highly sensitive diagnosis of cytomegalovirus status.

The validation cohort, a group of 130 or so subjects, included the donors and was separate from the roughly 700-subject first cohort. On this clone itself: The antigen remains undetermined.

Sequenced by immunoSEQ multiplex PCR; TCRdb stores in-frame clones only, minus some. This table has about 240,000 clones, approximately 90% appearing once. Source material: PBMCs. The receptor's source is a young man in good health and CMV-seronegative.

CDR3 region: CASSQGSEQYF. The CDR3 bases are TGTGCCAGCAGCCAAGGGAGCGAGCAGTACTTC. The V call is TRBV4-2, the J call TRBJ2-7, with D hard to call. V shed 1 base and J shed 6 bases, with 4 bases lying between them. The V gene's germline CDR1 is LGHNA and CDR2 YNFKEQ. The CDR3 is made up of 11 amino acids.